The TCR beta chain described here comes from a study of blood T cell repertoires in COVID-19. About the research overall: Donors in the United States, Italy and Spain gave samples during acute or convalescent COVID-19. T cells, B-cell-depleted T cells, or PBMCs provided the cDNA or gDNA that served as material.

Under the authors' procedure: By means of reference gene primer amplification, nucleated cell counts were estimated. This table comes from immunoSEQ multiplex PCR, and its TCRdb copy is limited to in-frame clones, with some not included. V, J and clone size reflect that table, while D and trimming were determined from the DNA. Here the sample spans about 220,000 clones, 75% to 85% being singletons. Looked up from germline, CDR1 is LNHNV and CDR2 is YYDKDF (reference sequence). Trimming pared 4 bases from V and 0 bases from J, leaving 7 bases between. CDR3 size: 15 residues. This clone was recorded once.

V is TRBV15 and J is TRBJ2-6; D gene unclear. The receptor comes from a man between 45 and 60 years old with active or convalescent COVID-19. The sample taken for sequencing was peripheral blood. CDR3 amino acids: CATSNFYSGANVLTF. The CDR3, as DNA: TGTGCCACCAGCAATTTTTACTCTGGGGCCAACGTCCTGACTTTC. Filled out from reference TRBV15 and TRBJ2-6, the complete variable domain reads DAMVIQNPRYQVTQFGKPVTLSCSQTLNHNVMYWYQQKSSQAPKLLFHYYDKDFNNEADTPDNFQSRRPNTSFCFLDIRSPGLGDTAMYLCATSNFYSGANVLTFGAGSRLTVL.